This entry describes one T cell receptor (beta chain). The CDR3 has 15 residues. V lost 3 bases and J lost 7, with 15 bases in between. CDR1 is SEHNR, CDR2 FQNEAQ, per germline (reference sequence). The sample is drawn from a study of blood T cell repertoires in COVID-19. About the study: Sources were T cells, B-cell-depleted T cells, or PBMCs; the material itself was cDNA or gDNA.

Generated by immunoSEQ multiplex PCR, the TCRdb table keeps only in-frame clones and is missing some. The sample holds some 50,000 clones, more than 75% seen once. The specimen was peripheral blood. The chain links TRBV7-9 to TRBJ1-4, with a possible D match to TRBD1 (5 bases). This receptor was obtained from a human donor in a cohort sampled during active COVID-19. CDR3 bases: TGTGCCAGCAGCTTGGGTGGAGGGGTCGGTGAAAAACTGTTTTTT. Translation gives CASSLGGGVGEKLFF. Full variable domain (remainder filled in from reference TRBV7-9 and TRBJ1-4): DTGVSQNPRHKITKRGQNVTFRCDPISEHNRLYWYRQTLGQGPEFLTYFQNEAQLEKSRLLSDRFSAERPKGSFSTLEIQRTEQGDSAMYLCASSLGGGVGEKLFFGSGTQLSVL.